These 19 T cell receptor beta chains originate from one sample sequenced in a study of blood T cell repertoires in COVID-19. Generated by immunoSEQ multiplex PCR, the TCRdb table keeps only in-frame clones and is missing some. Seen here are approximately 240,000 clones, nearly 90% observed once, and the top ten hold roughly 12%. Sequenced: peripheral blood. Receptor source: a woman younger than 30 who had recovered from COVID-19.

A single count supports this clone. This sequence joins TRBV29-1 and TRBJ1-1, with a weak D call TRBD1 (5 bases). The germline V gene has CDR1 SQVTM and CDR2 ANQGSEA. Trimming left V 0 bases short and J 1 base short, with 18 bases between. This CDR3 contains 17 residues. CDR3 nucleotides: TGCAGCGTTGAAGACACATATAAACGTAGGGGGAACACTGAAGCTTTCTTT. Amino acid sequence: CSVEDTYKRRGNTEAFF. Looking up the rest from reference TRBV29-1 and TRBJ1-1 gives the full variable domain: SAVISQKPSRDICQRGTSLTIQCQVDSQVTMMFWYRQQPGQSLTLIATANQGSEATYESGFVIDKFPISRPNLTFSTLTVSNMSPEDSSIYLCSVEDTYKRRGNTEAFFGQGTRLTVV.

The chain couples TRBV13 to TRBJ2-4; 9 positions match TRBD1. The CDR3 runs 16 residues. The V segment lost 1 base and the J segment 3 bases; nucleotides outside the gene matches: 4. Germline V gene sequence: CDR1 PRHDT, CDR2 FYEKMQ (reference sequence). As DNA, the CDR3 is TGTGCCAGCAGCTTAGCCCTGGGACAGGGCAAAAACATTCAGTACTTC. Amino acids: CASSLALGQGKNIQYF.

CDR3 residues: CASSFFGSSYEQYF. CDR3 bases: TGTGCCAGCAGTTTCTTCGGTAGCTCCTACGAGCAGTACTTC. This chain uses TRBV27 with TRBJ2-7; D unclear. CDR1 and CDR2 (germline): MNHEY, SMNVEV (reference sequence). This CDR3 has 14 residues. V was clipped by 3 bases and J by 0 bases, with 9 bases between them.

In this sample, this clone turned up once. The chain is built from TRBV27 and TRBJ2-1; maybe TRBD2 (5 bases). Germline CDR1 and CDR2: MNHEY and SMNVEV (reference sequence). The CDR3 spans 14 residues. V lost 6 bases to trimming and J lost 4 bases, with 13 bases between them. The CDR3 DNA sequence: TGTGCCAGCAGCGAGGGAATGCGATACAATGAGCAGTTCTTC. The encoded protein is CASSEGMRYNEQFF.

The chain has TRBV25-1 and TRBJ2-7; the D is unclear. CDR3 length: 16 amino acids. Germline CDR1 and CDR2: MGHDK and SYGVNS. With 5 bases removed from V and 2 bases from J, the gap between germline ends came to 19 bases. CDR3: CASSPGGRTNPYEQYF. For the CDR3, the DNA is TGTGCCAGCAGTCCTGGTGGCAGAACCAATCCCTACGAGCAGTACTTC.

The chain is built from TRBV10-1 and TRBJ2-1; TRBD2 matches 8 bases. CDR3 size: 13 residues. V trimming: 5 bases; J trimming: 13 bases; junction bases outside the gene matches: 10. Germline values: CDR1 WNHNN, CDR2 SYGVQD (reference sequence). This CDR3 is CASSLGLGLFQFF. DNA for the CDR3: TGCGCCAGCAGTCTGGGACTAGGGCTATTTCAGTTCTTC.

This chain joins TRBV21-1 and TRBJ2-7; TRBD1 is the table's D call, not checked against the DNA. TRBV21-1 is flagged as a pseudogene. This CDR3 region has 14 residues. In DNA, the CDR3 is TGTGCCAGCAGCAAGGGACAGGTTCTCTACGAGCAGTACTTC. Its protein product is CASSKGQVLYEQYF.

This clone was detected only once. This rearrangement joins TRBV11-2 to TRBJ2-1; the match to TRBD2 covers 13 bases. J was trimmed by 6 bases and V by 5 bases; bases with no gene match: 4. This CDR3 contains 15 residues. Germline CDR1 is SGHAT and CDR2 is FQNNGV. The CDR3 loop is CASSKLAGGPNEQFF. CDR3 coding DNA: TGTGCCAGCAGCAAACTAGCGGGAGGGCCCAATGAGCAGTTCTTC. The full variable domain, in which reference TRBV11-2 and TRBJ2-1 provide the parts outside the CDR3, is EAGVAQSPRYKIIEKRQSVAFWCNPISGHATLYWYQQILGQGPKLLIQFQNNGVVDDSQLPKDRFSAERLKGVDSTLKIQPAKLEDSAVYLCASSKLAGGPNEQFFGPGTRLTVL.

The CDR3 coding sequence is TGTGCCAGCTCAAGCCGACAGCAAAGAATGAACACTGAAGCTTTCTTT. It yields the protein CASSSRQQRMNTEAFF. This chain connects TRBV27 to TRBJ1-1, with D possibly TRBD1 on 5 matching bases. Germline V gives CDR1 MNHEY, CDR2 SMNVEV (reference sequence). V shed 8 bases and J shed 0 bases, with 19 bases lying between them. This CDR3 is built from 16 residues.

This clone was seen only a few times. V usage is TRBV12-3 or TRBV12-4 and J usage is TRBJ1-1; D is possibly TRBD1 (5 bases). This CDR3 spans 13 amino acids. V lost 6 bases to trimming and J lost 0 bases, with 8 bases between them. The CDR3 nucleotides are TGTGCCAGCAGCCAGGGAATGAACACTGAAGCTTTCTTT. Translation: CASSQGMNTEAFF.

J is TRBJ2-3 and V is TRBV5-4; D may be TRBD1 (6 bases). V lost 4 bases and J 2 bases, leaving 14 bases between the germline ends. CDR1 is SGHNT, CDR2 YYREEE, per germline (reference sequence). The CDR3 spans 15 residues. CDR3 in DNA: TGTGCCAGCAGCGCGCTTGGGGGCCCCACAGATACGCAGTATTTT. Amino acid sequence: CASSALGGPTDTQYF.

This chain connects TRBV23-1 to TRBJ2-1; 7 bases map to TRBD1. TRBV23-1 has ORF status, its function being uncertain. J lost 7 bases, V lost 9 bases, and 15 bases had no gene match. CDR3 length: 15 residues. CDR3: CASSTGTAMSNEQFF. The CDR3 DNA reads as TGCGCCAGTTCTACCGGGACAGCCATGAGTAATGAGCAGTTCTTC.

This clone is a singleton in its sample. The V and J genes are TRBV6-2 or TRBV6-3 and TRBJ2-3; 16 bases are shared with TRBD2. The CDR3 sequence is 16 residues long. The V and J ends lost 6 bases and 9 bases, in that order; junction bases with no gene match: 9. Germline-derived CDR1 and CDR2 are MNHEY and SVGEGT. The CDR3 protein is CASSLGTSGRAGTQYF. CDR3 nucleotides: TGTGCCAGCAGCCTCGGGACTAGCGGGAGGGCAGGAACGCAGTATTTT.

CDR3 residues: CASSLVYFGGRSTDTQYF. The CDR3 DNA reads as TGTGCCAGCAGCTTGGTTTACTTCGGGGGAAGGAGCACAGATACGCAGTATTTT. This sequence joins TRBV5-6 and TRBJ2-3; D is perhaps TRBD2 (6 bases). The CDR3 covers 18 residues. Germline V gene data show CDR1 as SGHDT and CDR2 as YYEEEE. Trimming removed 0 bases from V and 0 bases from J, with 17 bases in between.

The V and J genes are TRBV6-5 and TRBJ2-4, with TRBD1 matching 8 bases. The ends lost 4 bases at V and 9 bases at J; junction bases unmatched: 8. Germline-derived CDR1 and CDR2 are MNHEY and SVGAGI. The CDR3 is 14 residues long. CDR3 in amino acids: CASSLGQGGGIQYF. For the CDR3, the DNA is TGTGCCAGCAGTTTAGGACAGGGAGGAGGCATTCAGTACTTC.

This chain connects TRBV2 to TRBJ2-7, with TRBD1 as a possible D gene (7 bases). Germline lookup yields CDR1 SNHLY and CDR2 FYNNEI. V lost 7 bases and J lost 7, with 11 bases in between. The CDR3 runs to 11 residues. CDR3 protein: CASKGAGEQYF. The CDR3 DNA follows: TGTGCCAGCAAGGGGGCGGGGGAGCAGTACTTC.

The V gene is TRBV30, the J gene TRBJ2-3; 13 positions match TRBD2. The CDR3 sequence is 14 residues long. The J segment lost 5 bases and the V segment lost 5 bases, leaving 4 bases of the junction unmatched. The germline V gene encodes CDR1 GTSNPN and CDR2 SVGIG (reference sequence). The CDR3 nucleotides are TGTGCCTGGGGACTAGCGGGAGCTGTAGATACGCAGTATTTT. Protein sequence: CAWGLAGAVDTQYF.

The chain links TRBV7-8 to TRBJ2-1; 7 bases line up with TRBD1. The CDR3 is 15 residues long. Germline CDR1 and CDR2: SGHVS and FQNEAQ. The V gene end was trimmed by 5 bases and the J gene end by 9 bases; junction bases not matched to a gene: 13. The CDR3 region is CASSKSPDRDGEQFF. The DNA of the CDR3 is TGTGCCAGCAGCAAATCCCCCGACAGGGATGGTGAGCAGTTCTTC.

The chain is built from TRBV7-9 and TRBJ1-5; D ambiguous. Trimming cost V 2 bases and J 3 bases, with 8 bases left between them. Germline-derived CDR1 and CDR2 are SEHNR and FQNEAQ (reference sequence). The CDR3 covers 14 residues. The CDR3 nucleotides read TGTGCCAGCAGCTTAAATGAGAACAATCAGCCCCAGCATTTT. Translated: CASSLNENNQPQHF.